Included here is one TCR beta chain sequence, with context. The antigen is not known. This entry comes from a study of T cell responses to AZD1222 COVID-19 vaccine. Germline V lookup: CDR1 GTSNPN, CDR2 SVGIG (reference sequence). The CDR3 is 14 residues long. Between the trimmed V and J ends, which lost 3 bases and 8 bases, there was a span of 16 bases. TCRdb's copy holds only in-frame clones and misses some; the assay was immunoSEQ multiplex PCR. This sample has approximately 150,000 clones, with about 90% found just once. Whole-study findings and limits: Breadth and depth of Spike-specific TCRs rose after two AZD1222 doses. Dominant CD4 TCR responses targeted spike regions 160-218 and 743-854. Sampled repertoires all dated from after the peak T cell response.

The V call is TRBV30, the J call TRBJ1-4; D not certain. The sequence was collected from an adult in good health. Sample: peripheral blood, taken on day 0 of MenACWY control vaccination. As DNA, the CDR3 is TGTGCCTGGAGGCAATCCAGTAATCGGGAAAAACTGTTTTTT. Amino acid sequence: CAWRQSSNREKLFF.